The TCR beta chain under discussion was sequenced for a study of identical twins. The germline V and J ends were trimmed by 8 bases and 4 bases, with 9 bases remaining between them. This CDR3 is 11 amino acids long. CDR1 is MDHEN and CDR2 is SYDVKM in the germline V gene. Findings and caveats of the study: Analyses of zero insertions could be partly confounded by invariant MAIT and iNKT cells. Sequences that were beta out-of-frame showed weaker excess twin sharing.

This clonotype was detected many times. What it recognizes is unknown. TCRdb ran MiXCR on the 5' RACE reads and lists one entry per CDR3 protein. The repertoire holds 350,000 or so distinct CDR3 sequences, with roughly an eighth as singletons. These records were also assigned to another study, of yellow fever vaccine responses in identical twins.

This sequence originates from a woman aged 18 to 35 in good health. The chain carries TRBV28 and TRBJ2-7; D is undetermined. Input material: CD8+ T cells sorted from blood. CDR3: CASSTGYEQYV. The DNA for the CDR3 is TGTGCCAGCTCAACTGGGTACGAGCAGTACGTC.